Described below is a single TCR beta chain sequence and its context. These data originate in a study of blood T cell repertoires in COVID-19. Study details: Specimens from acute and convalescent COVID-19 originated in the United States, Italy and Spain. T cells, B-cell-depleted T cells, or PBMCs provided the cDNA or gDNA that served as material.

Authors' processing steps: Cell counts per sample came from amplifying reference gene primers. The method was immunoSEQ multiplex PCR; TCRdb's version includes in-frame clones alone and lacks a portion of them. The V and J calls and the clone size are those of that table, but D and trimming were determined from the DNA. The sample lists 240,000 or so clones; 70% to 90% were seen once. The CDR3 totals 16 residues. V dropped 0 bases and J dropped 3 bases, with 15 bases sitting between them. The germline gives CDR1 KGHSH, CDR2 LQKENI. This chain connects TRBV18 to TRBJ2-7, with a possible D match to TRBD1 (7 bases). The TCR comes from a woman in her 70s with active or convalescent COVID-19. Sequencing was performed on peripheral blood. In DNA, the CDR3 is TGTGCCAGCTCACCACCGAACAGGGGACTGAACTACGAGCAGTACTTC. This gives the protein CASSPPNRGLNYEQYF. Combining the CDR3 with reference TRBV18 and TRBJ2-7 gives the whole variable domain NAGVMQNPRHLVRRRGQEARLRCSPMKGHSHVYWYRQLPEEGLKFMVYLQKENIIDESGMPKERFSAEFPKEGPSILRIQQVVRGDSAAYFCASSPPNRGLNYEQYFGPGTRLTVT.